What follows describes a single TCR beta chain. This clonotype was observed at least ten times. Its binding antigen is unknown. It has no much larger one-base neighbor in the sample; base qualities were not kept. These data come from a study of human T cells and chemical hapten exposure (dated by TCRdb to the early 2020s). In terms of the full investigation: Libraries were pooled for sequencing, and per-sample TCR yields varied mainly because of small differences in library volumes within the pool. From each blood RNA sample, both TCR alpha and TCR beta chains were sequenced. The study tracked peripheral blood TCR repertoire changes in vivo during primary and secondary sensitization to the hapten diphenylcyclopropenone (DPC) in alopecia patients.

Broader findings and caveats from the paper: Repeated subsampling changed both the strength of the expansion versus patch-test correlation and the threshold at which that correlation became significant. DPC sensitization did not change the number of TCRs with a frequency above 1 in 1000, and there was no evidence of changes in global repertoire structure.

Reading the label with the study, this specimen's time point is: healthy volunteer bleed at 2 weeks. Unfractionated whole blood was collected in Tempus Blood RNA tubes, and total RNA was extracted from that blood. Five or six healthy volunteers served as TCR sequencing controls and were bled at day 0, 2 weeks and 6 weeks. The junction carries 7 bases between V and J, which are trimmed by 3 bases and 7 bases respectively. CDR1 and CDR2 are read off the germline V gene as MGHDK and SYGVNS. The CDR3 sequence holds 11 residues, the cysteine and phenylalanine included. The sequence is cut down to CDR3 DNA, 33 bases in frame from base 1. The library was prepared using RACE. The listed sequencing device is NextSeq 500. During library preparation, unique molecular identifiers were attached to individual cDNA molecules so that TCRs could be counted in a quantitative, reproducible way. The published analysis was carried out like this. A median of about 87,000 TCRs per sample was observed, with a range of about 20,000 to 750,000. V, J and CDR3 annotation of the TCR reads was performed with the Decombinator software suite. For PS versus PT1 abundance plots, all samples were subsampled to the same number of TCRs (28,000). Expanded TCRs were defined as absent before sensitization and observed at least eight times at the 2-week time point. The public reads were reprocessed in TCRdb via fastp at Q25 and MiXCR, keeping in-frame beta chains. Identical CDR3 protein sequences are pooled into one entry, listed with their most common genes and DNA. These V and J calls originate from TCRdb's pipeline instead of the authors' own analysis. Present in this sample are about 46,000 distinct CDR3 sequences, 3.5% to 4.5% of which were seen just once. The ten largest clones capture approximately 1.6% of the sample.

The sequenced sample consisted of whole blood. The TCR sequence derives from a female donor in good health. Some clones in this sample may be carry-over from other donors' samples. The chain was built from TRBV25-1 and TRBJ2-7; no D gene call is confident. The DNA reads as follows: TGTGCCAGCAGTGAGCTTAAGGAGCAGTACTTC. Translation gives CASSELKEQYF.